One and the same sample provided the 32 T cell receptor beta chains below, sequenced in a study of cytomegalovirus exposure and HLA in healthy donors (dated by TCRdb to the late 2010s). Library prep was done by the immunoSEQ multiplex PCR assay. For the multiplex PCR, a mixture combining 60 forward primers for TCR Vbeta segments and 13 reverse primers for TCR Jbeta segments was used. The clones in this table, taken by TCRdb from immuneACCESS, are in-frame only. Not every clone is retained; where verified, under half of the shortfall comes from an unresolved V gene, and the cause of the rest is unknown. Here the sample has 33,000 or so clones; 90% to 95% occur a single time. Roughly 2.7% of the sample goes to the ten largest clones. Sequenced: PBMCs. Source of these receptors: a woman younger than 30 in good health and CMV-seronegative.

This rearrangement joins TRBV6-5 to TRBJ1-1; 8 bases align to TRBD1. CDR1 is MNHEY, CDR2 SVGAGI, per germline. This CDR3 has 15 residues. J gave up 3 bases and V 0 bases, and 3 bases lay outside the gene matches. CDR3 DNA: TGTGCCAGCAGTTACTCAGTGACAGGGGACACTGAAGCTTTCTTT. Translating gives CASSYSVTGDTEAFF.

This sequence joins TRBV7-3 and TRBJ2-3; D is ambiguous. The CDR3 has 15 amino acids. CDR1 and CDR2 (germline): SGHTA, FQGTGA. V lost 5 bases to trimming and J lost 1 base, with 13 bases between them. This chain's CDR3 is CASSRGSLRTDTQYF. In DNA form, the CDR3 reads TGTGCCAGCAGCCGAGGCTCTCTCCGCACAGATACGCAGTATTTT.

The table lists this clone with a count of one. CDR3 sequence reads: CASSIQGHQETQYF. Written as DNA, the CDR3 is TGTGCCAGTAGTATTCAGGGCCACCAAGAGACCCAGTACTTC. This chain connects TRBV19 to TRBJ2-5; weak D call: TRBD1 (5 bases). The length of the CDR3 is 14 residues. CDR1 and CDR2 (germline): LNHDA, SQIVND (reference sequence). Between the trimmed V and J ends, which lost 3 bases and 0 bases, there was a span of 8 bases.

The chain carries TRBV6-1 and TRBJ2-2; 9 bases align to TRBD1. Per the germline V gene, CDR1 is MNHNS and CDR2 is SASEGT. The CDR3 has 16 amino acids. V lost 2 bases and J lost 1; bases outside the gene matches: 2. CDR3 nucleotide sequence: TGTGCCAGCAGTGAACGGACAGGGGAGAACACCGGGGAGCTGTTTTTT. This sequence encodes CASSERTGENTGELFF.

This sequence joins TRBV18 and TRBJ1-5, with 7 bases that match TRBD1. Germline V gives CDR1 KGHSH, CDR2 LQKENI. CDR3 length equals 16 residues. V gave up 3 bases and J gave up 4 bases; unmatched junction bases: 9. CDR3 region: CASSPWGRGENQPQHF. In DNA, the CDR3 is TGTGCCAGCTCACCGTGGGGCAGGGGGGAAAATCAGCCCCAGCATTTT.

Only a few counts were recorded for this clone. This chain uses TRBV25-1 with TRBJ2-3; 14 bases are a match to TRBD2. CDR1 and CDR2 (germline): MGHDK, SYGVNS. J lost 3 bases, V lost 3 bases, and 5 bases had no gene match. The CDR3 contains 17 residues. CDR3 sequence reads: CASSESTSGRATDTQYF. The DNA of the CDR3 is TGTGCCAGCAGTGAGTCGACTAGCGGGAGGGCGACAGATACGCAGTATTTT.

This chain uses TRBV5-1 with TRBJ1-3; maybe TRBD1 (5 bases). Trimming cost V 0 bases and J 4 bases, with 11 bases left between them. CDR1 is SGHRS and CDR2 is YFSETQ in the germline V gene. CDR3 length: 15 amino acids. CDR3 DNA: TGCGCCAGCAGCTTGGGACAGTCGGAGGGAAACACCATATATTTT. This sequence encodes CASSLGQSEGNTIYF.

The chain employs TRBV27 and TRBJ2-1; tentative D call: TRBD2 (5 bases). The V and J ends lost 6 bases and 8 bases respectively, with 11 bases between them. This CDR3 contains 12 residues. Per the germline V gene, CDR1 is MNHEY and CDR2 is SMNVEV (reference sequence). As DNA, the CDR3 is TGTGCCAGCAGGGAACTAGGCGATGAGCAGTTCTTC. Translation: CASRELGDEQFF.

The chain combines TRBV19 with TRBJ1-2; 7 bases match TRBD1. The CDR3 has 16 amino acids. CDR1 LNHDA and CDR2 SQIVND come from the germline V gene (reference sequence). V was pared by 0 bases and J by 5 bases, with 9 bases of the junction left unmatched. The CDR3 region has the DNA TGTGCCAGTAGTATAGACCGCGGACAGGCGGGATATGGCTACACCTTC. Its translation: CASSIDRGQAGYGYTF.

The genes are TRBV15 and TRBJ2-3; TRBD2 matches 13 bases. This CDR3 region has 21 residues. The germline V gene has CDR1 LNHNV and CDR2 YYDKDF (reference sequence). V lost 3 bases to trimming and J lost 2 bases; unmatched junction nucleotides: 17. The CDR3 coding sequence is TGTGCCACCAGCAGCCCACGATGGACGGGACTAGCGGGGAAAGTCACAGATACGCAGTATTTT. It encodes CATSSPRWTGLAGKVTDTQYF.

This sequence joins TRBV28 and TRBJ2-7; D not resolved. CDR3 length equals 12 residues. The germline V gene has CDR1 MDHEN and CDR2 SYDVKM. V dropped 5 bases and J dropped 5 bases, with 10 bases sitting between them. CDR3 sequence (DNA): TGTGCCAGCAGTCCCTCGCGCCACGAGCAGTACTTC. Its translation is CASSPSRHEQYF.

This chain uses TRBV19 with TRBJ2-1, with D maybe TRBD2 (6 bases). The germline CDR1 and CDR2 sequences are LNHDA and SQIVND (reference sequence). The V end lost 4 bases, the J end lost 9 bases, and 16 bases lay between the germline ends. This CDR3 is 14 amino acids long. The CDR3 sequence is CASSTTLKAGEQFF. The CDR3 coding sequence is TGTGCCAGTAGTACGACATTAAAAGCGGGTGAGCAGTTCTTC.

The V call is TRBV28, the J call TRBJ2-3; 7 positions match TRBD2. The germline CDR1 and CDR2 sequences are MDHEN and SYDVKM. The V segment lost 8 bases and the J segment 6 bases; nucleotides outside the gene matches: 8. The length of the CDR3 is 13 residues. In DNA form, the CDR3 reads TGTGCCAGCGCGACGGGGCGGGGGGATACGCAGTATTTT. Its translation: CASATGRGDTQYF.

The chain joins TRBV9 to TRBJ2-3; 14 nucleotides match TRBD2. Looked up from germline, CDR1 is SGDLS and CDR2 is YYNGEE. The CDR3 spans 15 residues. V was pared by 5 bases and J by 11 bases, with 10 bases of the junction left unmatched. The DNA of the CDR3 is TGTGCCAGCAGGCGCGCGGGACTAGCGGGAGATGAGCAGTATTTT. It translates to CASRRAGLAGDEQYF.

The genes are TRBV28 and TRBJ2-7, with D possibly TRBD2 on 5 matching bases. This CDR3 spans 10 amino acids. Germline V gene sequence: CDR1 MDHEN, CDR2 SYDVKM. Trimming removed 11 bases at V and 2 bases at J, with 7 bases between. The CDR3 sequence is CASGAYEQYF. CDR3 DNA: TGTGCCTCCGGGGCCTACGAGCAGTACTTC.

This rearrangement joins TRBV6-1 to TRBJ2-4; 7 nucleotides align to TRBD1. The germline CDR1 and CDR2 sequences are MNHNS and SASEGT. The CDR3 extends over 17 amino acids. After removal of 3 bases from V and 0 bases from J, the junction contained 8 bases not matched to a gene. The CDR3, as DNA: TGTGCCAGCAGTGAGCGCGGCCCAGGGGGAGCCAAAAACATTCAGTACTTC. Residues: CASSERGPGGAKNIQYF.

The rearrangement joins TRBV2 to TRBJ2-3; 12 nucleotides align to TRBD2. The germline gives CDR1 SNHLY, CDR2 FYNNEI. The CDR3 is made up of 20 amino acids. Germline trimming cut 10 bases from V and 2 bases from J; bases unmatched to any gene: 22. CDR3 loop: CATLLAPRTSGTRATDTQYF. The CDR3 nucleotides read TGTGCCACCCTGTTGGCCCCCAGGACTAGCGGGACCAGAGCCACAGATACGCAGTATTTT.

The V and J genes are TRBV6-4 and TRBJ2-1; 7 bases fit TRBD1. Germline V gene data show CDR1 as MRHNA and CDR2 as SNTAGT. J lost 6 bases, V lost 6 bases, and 11 bases had no gene match. The CDR3 extends over 15 amino acids. The chain's CDR3 is CASSAEDRIANEQFF. CDR3 in DNA: TGTGCCAGCAGCGCCGAGGACAGGATCGCCAATGAGCAGTTCTTC.

V gene TRBV19 combines with J gene TRBJ2-5, with 12 nucleotides matching TRBD1. In germline, CDR1 is LNHDA, CDR2 SQIVND (reference sequence). V lost 6 bases to trimming and J lost 4 bases; unmatched junction nucleotides: 9. This CDR3 is 16 amino acids long. The CDR3 spells CASSNPGQGAGETQYF. The DNA for the CDR3 is TGTGCCAGTAGCAATCCGGGACAGGGGGCAGGAGAGACCCAGTACTTC.

This clone appeared a single time. This rearrangement joins TRBV27 to TRBJ2-2; 7 bases match TRBD2. Trimming cost V 2 bases and J 6 bases; bases outside gene matches: 3. CDR3 size: 14 residues. The V gene's germline CDR1 is MNHEY and CDR2 SMNVEV (reference sequence). The CDR3 sequence: CASSLRREPGELFF. In DNA, the CDR3 is TGTGCCAGCAGTTTACGGCGGGAGCCCGGGGAGCTGTTTTTT.

This sequence joins TRBV5-6 and TRBJ2-2; D may be TRBD1 (5 bases). The CDR3 is 14 residues long. Germline V gene sequence: CDR1 SGHDT, CDR2 YYEEEE. V gave up 0 bases and J gave up 3 bases, with 6 bases separating them. CDR3 in DNA: TGTGCCAGCAGCTTGGACAGGCACACCGGGGAGCTGTTTTTT. Amino acid sequence: CASSLDRHTGELFF.

The chain has TRBV10-3 and TRBJ2-7; D is uncertain. Germline CDR1 reads ENHRY; CDR2 reads SYGVKD. The V end lost 3 bases, the J end lost 0 bases, and 18 bases lay between the germline ends. This CDR3 comprises 17 residues. For the CDR3, the DNA is TGTGCCATCAGTGACCTACACGGATTTACAGACTCCTACGAGCAGTACTTC. Translation gives CAISDLHGFTDSYEQYF.

CDR3 amino acids: CASRDTGAVYEQYF. The CDR3 DNA reads TGCGCCAGCAGGGACACAGGGGCGGTCTACGAGCAGTACTTC. This chain joins TRBV5-1 and TRBJ2-7, with 7 bases identical to TRBD1. V lost 5 bases and J lost 3; bases outside the gene matches: 8. The CDR3 loop spans 14 amino acids. Per germline, CDR1 SGHRS and CDR2 YFSETQ.

The chain links TRBV7-3 to TRBJ2-3; D might be TRBD2 (5 bases). The germline gives CDR1 SGHTA, CDR2 FQGTGA. V lost 4 bases to trimming and J lost 4 bases, with 9 bases between them. The CDR3 sequence is 13 residues long. This CDR3 reads CASSSLAADTQYF. Written as DNA, the CDR3 is TGTGCCAGCAGCTCCCTAGCAGCAGATACGCAGTATTTT.

The chain uses TRBV15 and TRBJ2-5; D is unresolved. Germline-derived CDR1 and CDR2 are LNHNV and YYDKDF (reference sequence). V was cut by 1 base and J by 5 bases, with 8 bases left in between. The CDR3 is made up of 13 amino acids. The CDR3 sequence is CATSRAPRETQYF. The CDR3 DNA reads TGTGCCACCAGCAGAGCCCCGAGGGAGACCCAGTACTTC.

The chain is built from TRBV9 and TRBJ2-1, with 9 bases that match TRBD1. This CDR3 spans 15 amino acids. Germline V gene data show CDR1 as SGDLS and CDR2 as YYNGEE. The junction had 13 bases not matched to a gene; V was cut back by 3 bases and J by 12 bases. CDR3 residues: CASSASGTGKSGQFF. DNA for the CDR3: TGTGCCAGCAGCGCCTCCGGGACAGGGAAGTCAGGGCAGTTCTTC.

V usage is TRBV27 and J usage is TRBJ1-1; 7 nucleotides match TRBD1. CDR3 length: 16 residues. Germline loops: CDR1 MNHEY, CDR2 SMNVEV (reference sequence). J lost 4 bases, V lost 2 bases, and 10 bases had no gene match. The CDR3 loop is CASSLTGDWAGTEAFF. CDR3 DNA: TGTGCCAGCAGTTTAACAGGGGACTGGGCGGGCACTGAAGCTTTCTTT.

The rearrangement joins TRBV2 to TRBJ2-5; TRBD1 might be the D (5 bases). The DNA matches TRBJ2-7 better at its end, which makes the J call doubtful. Germline V gene data show CDR1 as SNHLY and CDR2 as FYNNEI. The CDR3 runs 13 residues. The CDR3 bases are TGTGCCAGCGGCCCAGGGATCCGCTACGAGCAGTACTTC. This codes for CASGPGIRYEQYF.

This clone came up a few times. V usage is TRBV23-1 and J usage is TRBJ2-7; D remains ambiguous. TRBV23-1 is noted as an ORF with a role that remains uncertain. Trimming shortened V by 0 bases and J by 7 bases, and 13 bases separated the two germline ends. This CDR3 has 14 amino acids. The CDR3, as DNA: TGCGCCAGCAGTCAATCGTGGGTTTCGGAGGAGCAGTACTTC. Encoded protein: CASSQSWVSEEQYF.

This rearrangement joins TRBV5-4 to TRBJ1-1; 7 positions agree with TRBD1. CDR1 SGHNT and CDR2 YYREEE come from the germline V gene (reference sequence). The trim removed 0 bases at V and 9 bases at J, leaving 8 bases unmatched. This CDR3 region has 14 residues. CDR3 DNA sequence: TGTGCCAGCAGCTTGGCCGGGGACAGAGAGAAAGCTTTCTTT. Translation gives CASSLAGDREKAFF. Supplemented by reference TRBV5-4 and TRBJ1-1, the full variable domain reads ETGVTQSPTHLIKTRGQQVTLRCSSQSGHNTVSWYQQALGQGPQFIFQYYREEENGRGNFPPRFSGLQFPNYSSELNVNALELDDSALYLCASSLAGDREKAFFGQGTRLTVV.

The V and J genes are TRBV9 and TRBJ2-2, with 7 bases that match TRBD2. The length of the CDR3 is 15 residues. Germline V gives CDR1 SGDLS, CDR2 YYNGEE. The junction had 11 bases not matched to a gene; V was cut back by 4 bases and J by 8 bases. This CDR3 reads CASSKGDYLQGELFF. CDR3 nucleotide sequence: TGTGCCAGCAGCAAAGGGGACTACTTGCAAGGGGAGCTGTTTTTT.

The J gene is TRBJ2-2, the V gene TRBV7-2; TRBD2 matches at 7 bases. This CDR3 is 15 amino acids long. J gave up 1 base and V 4 bases, and 3 bases lay outside the gene matches. The germline V gene has CDR1 SGHTA and CDR2 FQGNSA. DNA of the CDR3: TGTGCCAGCAGCTCGAGCGGGATGAACACCGGGGAGCTGTTTTTT. It is translated as CASSSSGMNTGELFF.